The T cell receptor beta chain under discussion was sequenced for a study of type 1 regulatory T cells. Turning to the study itself: This in vitro CD4 product, T-allo10, is enriched for Tr1 cells and alloantigen-specific.

Via MiXCR, TCRdb re-called the reads, giving one row per CDR3 protein. Of about 59,000 distinct CDR3 sequences in the sample, approximately 60% are singletons; the top ten hold over 1.5%. This clonotype showed up just a few times. Its antigen is as yet unknown. Material for sequencing was cultured non-Tr1 T cells, either the whole culture or a sorted T cell fraction (not recorded which). The receptor's source is a human donor in good health.

The CDR3 sequence is CASSPGTGGVQPQHF. CDR3 bases: TGTGCCAGCAGCCCCGGGACAGGGGGCGTGCAGCCCCAGCATTTT. This sequence joins TRBV6-6 and TRBJ1-5; 12 nucleotides match TRBD1. Unmatched junction bases numbered 7, after V lost 6 bases and J lost 7 bases. The CDR3 length is 15 residues. Germline V gene sequence: CDR1 MNHNY, CDR2 SVGAGI (reference sequence).